The clone carrying this T cell receptor (beta chain) was recorded only once. Its antigen is currently unknown. This entry belongs to a study of persistence of HIV-infected CD4 T cells. The immunoSEQ assay was version 4, run in survey mode. Profiled with immunoSEQ multiplex PCR; TCRdb holds only in-frame clones, not every one. The sample records under 55,000 clones, 88% being singletons. Anti-CD3/anti-CD28 beads served as a nonspecific positive control stimulus. Responding CD4+ T cells were sorted by upregulation of both CD40 ligand and CD69. Unmatched junction bases numbered 11, after V lost 3 bases and J lost 7 bases. CDR1 SGHTS and CDR2 YDEGEE come from the germline V gene. CDR3 size: 16 residues.

The sequence was obtained from an adult woman with HIV who was CMV-seropositive. The gene calls are TRBV5-8 and TRBJ1-5; 9 bases are shared with TRBD1. This specimen consisted of CD4+ T cells sorted from PBMCs after roughly 19-hour stimulation, obtained from a patient who received antiretroviral therapy. CDR3 DNA sequence: TGTGCCAGCAGCTGGCCCGGGACAGGGTATAAGCAGCCCCAGCATTTT. Its protein product is CASSWPGTGYKQPQHF.